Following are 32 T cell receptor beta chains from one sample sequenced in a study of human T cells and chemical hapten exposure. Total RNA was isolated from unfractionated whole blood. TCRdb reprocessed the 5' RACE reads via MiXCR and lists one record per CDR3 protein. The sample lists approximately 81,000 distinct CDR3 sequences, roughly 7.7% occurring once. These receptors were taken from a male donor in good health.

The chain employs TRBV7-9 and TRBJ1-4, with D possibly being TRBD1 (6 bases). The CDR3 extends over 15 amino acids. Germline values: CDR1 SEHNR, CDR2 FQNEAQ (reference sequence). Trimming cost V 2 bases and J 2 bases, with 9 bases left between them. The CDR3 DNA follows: TGTGCCAGCAGCTTACAGGGGACGACTAATGAAAAACTGTTTTTT. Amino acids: CASSLQGTTNEKLFF.

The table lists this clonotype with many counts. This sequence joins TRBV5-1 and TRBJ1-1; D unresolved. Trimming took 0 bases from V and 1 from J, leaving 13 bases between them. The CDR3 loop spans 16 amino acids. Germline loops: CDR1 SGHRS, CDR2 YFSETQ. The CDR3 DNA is TGCGCCAGCAGCTTGGCCGTACTAGGGTCGAACACTGAAGCTTTCTTT. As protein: CASSLAVLGSNTEAFF.

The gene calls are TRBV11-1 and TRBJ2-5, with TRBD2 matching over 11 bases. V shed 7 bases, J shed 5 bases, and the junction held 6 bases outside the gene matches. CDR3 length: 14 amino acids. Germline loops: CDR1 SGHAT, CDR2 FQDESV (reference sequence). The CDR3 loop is CASTRGLAVETQYF. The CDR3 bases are TGTGCCAGCACCAGGGGACTAGCGGTGGAGACCCAGTACTTC.

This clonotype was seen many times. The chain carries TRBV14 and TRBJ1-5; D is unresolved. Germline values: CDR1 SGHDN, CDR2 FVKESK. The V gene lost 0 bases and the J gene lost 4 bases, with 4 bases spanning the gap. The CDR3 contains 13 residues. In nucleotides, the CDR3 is TGTGCCAGCAGCCAAGAGAGAAATCAGCCCCAGCATTTT. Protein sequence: CASSQERNQPQHF.

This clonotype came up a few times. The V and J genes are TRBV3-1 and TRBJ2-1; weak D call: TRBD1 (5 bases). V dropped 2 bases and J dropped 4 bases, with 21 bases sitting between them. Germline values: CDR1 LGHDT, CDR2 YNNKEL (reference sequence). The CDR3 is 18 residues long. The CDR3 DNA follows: TGTGCCAGCAGCCAAAAGGGGCCCGCCCGGACGCCATACAATGAGCAGTTCTTC. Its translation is CASSQKGPARTPYNEQFF.

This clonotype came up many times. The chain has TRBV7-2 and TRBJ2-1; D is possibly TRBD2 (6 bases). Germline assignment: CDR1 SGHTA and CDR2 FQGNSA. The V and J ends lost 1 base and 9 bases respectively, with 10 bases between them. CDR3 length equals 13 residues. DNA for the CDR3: TGTGCCAGCAGCTTAGTGGAGGGGACTGAGCAGTTCTTC. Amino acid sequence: CASSLVEGTEQFF.

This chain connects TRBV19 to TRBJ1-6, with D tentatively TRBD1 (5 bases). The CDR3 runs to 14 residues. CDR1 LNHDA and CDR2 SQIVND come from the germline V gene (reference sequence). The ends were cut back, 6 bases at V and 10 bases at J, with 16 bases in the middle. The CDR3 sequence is CASRGTSDYSPLHF. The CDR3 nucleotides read TGTGCCAGTAGGGGGACGTCGGACTACTCACCCCTCCACTTT.

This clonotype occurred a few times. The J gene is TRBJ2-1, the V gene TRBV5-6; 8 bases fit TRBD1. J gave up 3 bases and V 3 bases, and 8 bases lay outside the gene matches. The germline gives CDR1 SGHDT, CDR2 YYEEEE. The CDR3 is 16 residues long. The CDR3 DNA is TGTGCCAGCAGCTCCCAGGGGGCGGTCCACTACAATGAGCAGTTCTTC. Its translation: CASSSQGAVHYNEQFF.

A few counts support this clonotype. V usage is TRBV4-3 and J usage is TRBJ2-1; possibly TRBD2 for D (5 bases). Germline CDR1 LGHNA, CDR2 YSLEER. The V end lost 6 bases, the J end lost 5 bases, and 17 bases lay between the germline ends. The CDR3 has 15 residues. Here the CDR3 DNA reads TGCGCCAGCAGTGATCGCGCGGGCCCTAACAATGAGCAGTTCTTC. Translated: CASSDRAGPNNEQFF.

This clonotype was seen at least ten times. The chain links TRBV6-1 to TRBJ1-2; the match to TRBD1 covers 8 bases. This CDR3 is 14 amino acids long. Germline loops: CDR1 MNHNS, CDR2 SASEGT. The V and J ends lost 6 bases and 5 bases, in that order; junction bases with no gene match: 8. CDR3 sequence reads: CASRRTGMEYGYTF. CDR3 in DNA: TGTGCCAGCAGACGGACAGGGATGGAATATGGCTACACCTTC.

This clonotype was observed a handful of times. The CDR3 nucleotides are TGTGCCAGCAGCCGAGCGGGACTAGCGGGATCCACAGATACGCAGTATTTT. It codes for CASSRAGLAGSTDTQYF. The rearrangement links TRBV3-1 to TRBJ2-3; 13 nucleotides agree with TRBD2. CDR1 is LGHDT, CDR2 YNNKEL, per germline (reference sequence). The CDR3 runs to 17 residues. The junction had 6 bases not matched to a gene; V was cut back by 4 bases and J by 2 bases.

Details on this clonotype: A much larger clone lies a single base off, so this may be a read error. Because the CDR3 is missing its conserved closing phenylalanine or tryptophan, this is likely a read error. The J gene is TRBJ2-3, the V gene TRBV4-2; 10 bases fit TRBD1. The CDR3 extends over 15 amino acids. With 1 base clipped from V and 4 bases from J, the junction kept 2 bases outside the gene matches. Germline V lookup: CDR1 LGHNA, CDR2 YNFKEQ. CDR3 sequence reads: CASSQGDRGADTQYY. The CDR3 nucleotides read TGTGCCAGCAGCCAAGGGGACAGGGGAGCAGATACGCAGTATTAT.

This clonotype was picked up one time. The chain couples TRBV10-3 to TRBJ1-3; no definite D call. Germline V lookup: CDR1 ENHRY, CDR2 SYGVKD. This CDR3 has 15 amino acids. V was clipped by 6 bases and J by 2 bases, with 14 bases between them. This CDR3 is CAISIDITTGNTIYF. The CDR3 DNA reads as TGTGCCATCAGCATCGACATCACCACTGGAAACACCATATATTTT.

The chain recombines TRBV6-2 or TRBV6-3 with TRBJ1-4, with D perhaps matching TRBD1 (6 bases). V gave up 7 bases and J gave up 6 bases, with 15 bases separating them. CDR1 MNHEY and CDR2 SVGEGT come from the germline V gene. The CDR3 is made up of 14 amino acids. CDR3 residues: CASIRGGADEKLFF. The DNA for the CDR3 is TGTGCCAGCATCAGGGGAGGCGCGGATGAAAAACTGTTTTTT.

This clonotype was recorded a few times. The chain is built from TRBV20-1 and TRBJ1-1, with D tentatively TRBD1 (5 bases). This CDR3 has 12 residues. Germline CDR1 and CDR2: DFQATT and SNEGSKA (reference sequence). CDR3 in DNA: TGCAGGGCGTCGGGGCGTCTGGCTGAAGCTTTCTTT. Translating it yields CRASGRLAEAFF.

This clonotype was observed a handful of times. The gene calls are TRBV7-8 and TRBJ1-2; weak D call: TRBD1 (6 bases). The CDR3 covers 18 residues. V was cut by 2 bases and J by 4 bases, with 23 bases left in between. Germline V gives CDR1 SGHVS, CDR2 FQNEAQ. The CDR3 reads CASSLIVVTGGSSYGYTF. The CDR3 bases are TGTGCCAGCAGCTTAATAGTCGTGACAGGCGGATCCAGCTATGGCTACACCTTC.

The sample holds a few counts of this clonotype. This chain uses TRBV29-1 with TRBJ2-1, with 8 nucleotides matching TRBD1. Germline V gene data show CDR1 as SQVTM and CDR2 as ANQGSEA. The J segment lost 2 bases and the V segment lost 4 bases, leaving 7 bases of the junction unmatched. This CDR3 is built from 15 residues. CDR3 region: CSVGGQGATYNEQFF. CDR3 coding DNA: TGCAGCGTTGGGGGCCAGGGGGCCACCTACAATGAGCAGTTCTTC.

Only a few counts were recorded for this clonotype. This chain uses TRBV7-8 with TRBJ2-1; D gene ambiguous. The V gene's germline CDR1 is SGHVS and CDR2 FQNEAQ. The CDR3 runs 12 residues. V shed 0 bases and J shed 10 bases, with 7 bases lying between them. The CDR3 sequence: CASSLAGLEQFF. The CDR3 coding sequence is TGTGCCAGCAGCTTAGCGGGGTTGGAGCAGTTCTTC. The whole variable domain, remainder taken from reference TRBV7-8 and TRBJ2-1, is GAGVSQSPRYKVAKRGQDVALRCDPISGHVSLFWYQQALGQGPEFLTYFQNEAQLDKSGLPSDRFFAERPEGSVSTLKIQRTQQEDSAVYLCASSLAGLEQFFGPGTRLTVL.

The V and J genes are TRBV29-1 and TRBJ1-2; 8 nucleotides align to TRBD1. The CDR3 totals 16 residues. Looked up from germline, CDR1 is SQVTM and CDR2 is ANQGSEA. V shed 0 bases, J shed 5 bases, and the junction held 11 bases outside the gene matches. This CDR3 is CSVEEGVTGGSYGYTF. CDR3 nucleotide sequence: TGCAGCGTTGAAGAGGGAGTAACAGGGGGTTCTTATGGCTACACCTTC.

The CDR3 spells CASIGFEVTEAFF. In DNA, the CDR3 is TGTGCCAGCATCGGATTCGAAGTCACTGAAGCTTTCTTT. The chain joins TRBV25-1 to TRBJ1-1; no firm D call. The length of the CDR3 is 13 residues. The germline CDR1 and CDR2 sequences are MGHDK and SYGVNS. The V end lost 7 bases, the J end lost 4 bases, and 13 bases lay between the germline ends. The variable domain in full, completed from reference TRBV25-1 and TRBJ1-1, reads EADIYQTPRYLVIGTGKKITLECSQTMGHDKMYWYQQDPGMELHLIHYSYGVNSTEKGDLSSESTVSRIRTEHFPLTLESARPSHTSQYLCASIGFEVTEAFFGQGTRLTVV.

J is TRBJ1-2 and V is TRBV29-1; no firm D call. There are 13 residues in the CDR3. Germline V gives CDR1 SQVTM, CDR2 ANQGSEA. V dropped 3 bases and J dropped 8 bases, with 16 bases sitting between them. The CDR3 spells CSVENLREGGYTF. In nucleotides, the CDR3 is TGCAGCGTTGAGAACCTGAGGGAAGGAGGCTACACCTTC.

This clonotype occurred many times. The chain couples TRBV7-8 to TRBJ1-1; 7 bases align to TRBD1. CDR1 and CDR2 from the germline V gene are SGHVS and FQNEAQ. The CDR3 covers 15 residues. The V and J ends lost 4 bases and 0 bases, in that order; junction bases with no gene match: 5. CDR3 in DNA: TGTGCCAGCAGCTGGGGGACAGCCTTGAACACTGAAGCTTTCTTT. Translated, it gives CASSWGTALNTEAFF.

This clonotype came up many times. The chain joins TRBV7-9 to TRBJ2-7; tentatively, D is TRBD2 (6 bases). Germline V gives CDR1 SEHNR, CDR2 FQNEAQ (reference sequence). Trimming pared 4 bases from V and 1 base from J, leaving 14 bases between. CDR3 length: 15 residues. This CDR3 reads CASSSGDGASYEQYF. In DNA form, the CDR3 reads TGTGCCAGCAGCTCGGGGGACGGTGCGTCCTACGAGCAGTACTTC. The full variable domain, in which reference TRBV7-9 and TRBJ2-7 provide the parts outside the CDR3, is DTGVSQNPRHKITKRGQNVTFRCDPISEHNRLYWYRQTLGQGPEFLTYFQNEAQLEKSRLLSDRFSAERPKGSFSTLEIQRTEQGDSAMYLCASSSGDGASYEQYFGPGTRLTVT.

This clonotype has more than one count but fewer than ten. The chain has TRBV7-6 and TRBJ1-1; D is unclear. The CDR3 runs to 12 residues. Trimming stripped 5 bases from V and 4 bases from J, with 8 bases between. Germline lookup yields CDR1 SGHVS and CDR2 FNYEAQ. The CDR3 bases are TGTGCCAGCAGCGACACGGGCACTGAAGCTTTCTTT. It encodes CASSDTGTEAFF.

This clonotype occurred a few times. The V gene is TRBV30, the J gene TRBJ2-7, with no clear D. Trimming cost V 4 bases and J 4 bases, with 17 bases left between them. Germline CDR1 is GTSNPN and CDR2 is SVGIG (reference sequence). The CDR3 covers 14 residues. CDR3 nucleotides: TGTGCCTGGACTAGTCGTCTAGACTGGTACGAGCAGTACTTC. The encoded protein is CAWTSRLDWYEQYF.

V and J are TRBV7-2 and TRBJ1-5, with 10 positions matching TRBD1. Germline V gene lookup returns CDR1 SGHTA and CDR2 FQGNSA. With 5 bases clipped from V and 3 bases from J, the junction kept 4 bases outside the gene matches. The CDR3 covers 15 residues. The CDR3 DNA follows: TGTGCCAGCAGCCGGGGACAGGGGTTCAATCAGCCCCAGCATTTT. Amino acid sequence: CASSRGQGFNQPQHF.

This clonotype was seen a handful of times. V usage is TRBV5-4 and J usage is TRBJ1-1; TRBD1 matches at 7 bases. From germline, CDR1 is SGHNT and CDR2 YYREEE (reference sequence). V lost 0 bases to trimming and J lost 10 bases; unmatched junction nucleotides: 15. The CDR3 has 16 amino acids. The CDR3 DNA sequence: TGTGCCAGCAGCTTGGGCACGGAGGGAGGGGGCTTGGTAGCTTTCTTT. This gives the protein CASSLGTEGGGLVAFF.

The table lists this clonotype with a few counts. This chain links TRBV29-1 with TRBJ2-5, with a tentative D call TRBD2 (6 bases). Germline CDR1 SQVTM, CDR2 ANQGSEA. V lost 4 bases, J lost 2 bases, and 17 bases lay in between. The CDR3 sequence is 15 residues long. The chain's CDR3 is CSVGGQGGGQETQYF. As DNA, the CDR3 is TGCAGCGTTGGAGGGCAGGGAGGAGGTCAAGAGACCCAGTACTTC.

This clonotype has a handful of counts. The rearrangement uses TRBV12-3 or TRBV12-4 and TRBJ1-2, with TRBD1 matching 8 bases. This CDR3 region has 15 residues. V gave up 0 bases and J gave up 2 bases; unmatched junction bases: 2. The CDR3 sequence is CASSLAGTGNYGYTF. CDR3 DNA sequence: TGTGCCAGCAGTTTAGCCGGGACAGGCAACTATGGCTACACCTTC.

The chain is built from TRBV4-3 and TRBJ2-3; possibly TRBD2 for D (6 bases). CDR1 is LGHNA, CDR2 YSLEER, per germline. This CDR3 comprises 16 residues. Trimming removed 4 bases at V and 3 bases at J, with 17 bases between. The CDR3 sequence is CASSPLPPGGTDTQYF. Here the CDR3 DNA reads TGCGCCAGCAGCCCCCTTCCGCCAGGAGGGACAGATACGCAGTATTTT.

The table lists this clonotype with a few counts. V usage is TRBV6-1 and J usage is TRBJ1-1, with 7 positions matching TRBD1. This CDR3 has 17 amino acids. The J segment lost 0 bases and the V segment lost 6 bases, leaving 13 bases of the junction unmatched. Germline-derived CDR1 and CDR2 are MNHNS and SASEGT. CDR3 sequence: CASRRRDRATMNTEAFF. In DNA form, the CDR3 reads TGTGCCAGCAGGAGGCGAGACAGGGCTACCATGAACACTGAAGCTTTCTTT.

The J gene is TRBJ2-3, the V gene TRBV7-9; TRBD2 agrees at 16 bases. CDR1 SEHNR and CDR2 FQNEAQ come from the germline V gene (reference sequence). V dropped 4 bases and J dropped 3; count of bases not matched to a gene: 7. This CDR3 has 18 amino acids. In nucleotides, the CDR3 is TGTGCCAGCAGCTCAGCCCAGGGACTAGCGGGAGGGACAGATACGCAGTATTTT. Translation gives CASSSAQGLAGGTDTQYF.